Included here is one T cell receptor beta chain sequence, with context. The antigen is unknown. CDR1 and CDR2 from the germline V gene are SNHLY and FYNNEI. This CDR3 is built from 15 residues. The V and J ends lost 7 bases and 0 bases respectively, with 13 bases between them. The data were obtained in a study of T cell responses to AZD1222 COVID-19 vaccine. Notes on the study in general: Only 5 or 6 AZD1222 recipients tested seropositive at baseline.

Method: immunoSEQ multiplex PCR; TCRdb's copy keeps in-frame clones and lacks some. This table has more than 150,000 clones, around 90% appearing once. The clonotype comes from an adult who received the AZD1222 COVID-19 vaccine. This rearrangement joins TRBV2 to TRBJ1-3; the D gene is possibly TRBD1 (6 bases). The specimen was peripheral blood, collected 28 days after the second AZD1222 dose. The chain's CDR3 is CASKGGLRSGNTIYF. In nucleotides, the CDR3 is TGTGCCAGCAAAGGGGGACTCCGCTCTGGAAACACCATATATTTT.